This TCR beta chain comes out of a study of blood T cell repertoires in COVID-19. Study-level information: T cells, B-cell-depleted T cells, or PBMCs supplied cDNA or gDNA.

Seattle's enrolled individuals joined amid active infection and were then monitored longitudinally. Per germline, CDR1 MNHNY and CDR2 SVGAGI (reference sequence). Germline trimming cut 8 bases from V and 4 bases from J; bases unmatched to any gene: 8. The CDR3 loop spans 15 amino acids. Method: immunoSEQ multiplex PCR; TCRdb's copy keeps in-frame clones and lacks some. In the table there are about 330,000 clones, roughly 89% of which are singletons. This chain links TRBV6-6 with TRBJ1-6, with TRBD1 matching over 7 bases. The sequence derives from a man aged 25 to 40 with COVID-19, enrolled during active disease. Sequencing was carried out using peripheral blood. The CDR3 is CASQTGALYNSPLHF. CDR3 nucleotide sequence: TGTGCCAGCCAAACAGGGGCCCTATATAATTCACCCCTCCACTTT.